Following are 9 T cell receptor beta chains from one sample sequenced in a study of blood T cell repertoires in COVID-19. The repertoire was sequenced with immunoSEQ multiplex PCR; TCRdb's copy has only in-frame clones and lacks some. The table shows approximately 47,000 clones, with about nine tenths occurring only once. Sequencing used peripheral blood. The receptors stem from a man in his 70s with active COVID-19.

CDR3 in amino acids: CASSLQGSSYNEQFF. CDR3 nucleotides: TGTGCCAGCAGCCTACAGGGGAGCTCCTACAATGAGCAGTTCTTC. The J gene is TRBJ2-1, the V gene TRBV11-3; 7 bases are a match to TRBD1. V lost 5 bases, J lost 0 bases, and 4 bases stayed unmatched. CDR1 is SGHNT, CDR2 YENEEA, per germline. This CDR3 spans 15 amino acids.

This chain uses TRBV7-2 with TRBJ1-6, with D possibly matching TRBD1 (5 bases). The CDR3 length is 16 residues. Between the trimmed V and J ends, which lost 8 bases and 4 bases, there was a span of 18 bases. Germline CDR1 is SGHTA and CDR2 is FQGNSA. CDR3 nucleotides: TGTGCCAGCGGGATCCGGGGGAGTCCTTATAATTCACCCCTCCACTTT. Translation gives CASGIRGSPYNSPLHF.

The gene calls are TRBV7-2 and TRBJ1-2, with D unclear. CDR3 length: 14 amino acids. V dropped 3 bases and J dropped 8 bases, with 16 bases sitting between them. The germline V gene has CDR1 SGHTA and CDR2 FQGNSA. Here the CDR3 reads CASSLRRGGSGYTF. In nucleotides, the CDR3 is TGTGCCAGCAGCTTGAGGCGAGGAGGGAGCGGCTACACCTTC. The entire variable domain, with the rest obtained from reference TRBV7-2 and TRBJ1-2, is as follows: GAGVSQSPSNKVTEKGKDVELRCDPISGHTALYWYRQSLGQGLEFLIYFQGNSAPDKSGLPSDRFSAERTGGSVSTLTIQRTQQEDSAVYLCASSLRRGGSGYTFGSGTRLTVV.

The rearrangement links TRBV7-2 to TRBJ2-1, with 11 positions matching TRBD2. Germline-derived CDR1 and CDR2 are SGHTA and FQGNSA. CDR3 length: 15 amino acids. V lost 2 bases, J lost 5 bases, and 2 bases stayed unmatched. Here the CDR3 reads CASSLLAGGNNEQFF. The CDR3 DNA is TGTGCCAGCAGCTTACTAGCGGGAGGAAACAATGAGCAGTTCTTC.

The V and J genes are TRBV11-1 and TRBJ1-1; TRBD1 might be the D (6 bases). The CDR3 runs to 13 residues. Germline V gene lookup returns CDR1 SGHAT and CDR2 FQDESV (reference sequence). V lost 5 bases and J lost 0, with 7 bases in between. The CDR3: CASSHRVNTEAFF. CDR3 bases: TGTGCCAGCAGCCACAGGGTGAACACTGAAGCTTTCTTT.

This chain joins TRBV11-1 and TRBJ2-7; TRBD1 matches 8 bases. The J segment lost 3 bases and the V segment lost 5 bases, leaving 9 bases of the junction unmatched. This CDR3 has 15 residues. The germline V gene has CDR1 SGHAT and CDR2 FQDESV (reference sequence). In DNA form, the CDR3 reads TGTGCCAGCAGCGTAGGGACAGGTGGAGGCTACGAGCAGTACTTC. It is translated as CASSVGTGGGYEQYF.

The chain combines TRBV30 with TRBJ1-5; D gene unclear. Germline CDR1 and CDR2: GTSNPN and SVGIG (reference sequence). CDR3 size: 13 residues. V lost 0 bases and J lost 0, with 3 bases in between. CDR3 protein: CAWSVASNQPQHF. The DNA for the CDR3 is TGTGCCTGGAGTGTAGCTAGCAATCAGCCCCAGCATTTT.

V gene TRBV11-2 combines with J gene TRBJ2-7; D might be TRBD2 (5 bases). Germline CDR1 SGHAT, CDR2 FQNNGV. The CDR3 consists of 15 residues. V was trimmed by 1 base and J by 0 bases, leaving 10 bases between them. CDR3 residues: CASSLAAVNSYEQYF. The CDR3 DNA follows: TGTGCCAGCAGCTTAGCAGCGGTAAACTCCTACGAGCAGTACTTC.

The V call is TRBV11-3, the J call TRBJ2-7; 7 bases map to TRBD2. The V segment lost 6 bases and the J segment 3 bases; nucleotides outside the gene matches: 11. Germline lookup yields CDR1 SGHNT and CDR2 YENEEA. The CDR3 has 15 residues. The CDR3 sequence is CASSYPGTTHYEQYF. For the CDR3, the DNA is TGTGCCAGCAGTTACCCCGGGACTACCCACTACGAGCAGTACTTC.